The 13 T cell receptor beta chains presented below share a single source sample, sequenced in a study of CD8 T cells in ankylosing spondylitis. Study-level results: Among TCR beta sequences, a motif of roughly 8 highly homologous variants appeared characteristic of ankylosing spondylitis blood.

Their cognate antigens are unknown. A single record per CDR3 protein comes from TCRdb applying MiXCR to the 5' RACE reads. The sample carries around 450,000 distinct CDR3 sequences, 25% to 30% recorded once. The sample was blood, either unsorted or a sorted T cell fraction (not recorded which). Receptor source: a male donor with ankylosing spondylitis.

This clonotype has more than one count but fewer than ten. The CDR3 spells CSAPVAGGTDTQYF. The CDR3, as DNA: TGCAGTGCCCCAGTAGCGGGGGGCACAGATACGCAGTATTTT. The rearrangement uses TRBV20-1 and TRBJ2-3; 9 bases match TRBD2. This CDR3 is built from 14 residues. V shed 6 bases, J shed 1 base, and the junction held 5 bases outside the gene matches. Germline loops: CDR1 DFQATT, CDR2 SNEGSKA (reference sequence).

This chain uses TRBV7-8 with TRBJ1-6; TRBD1 matches 8 bases. CDR1 and CDR2 (germline): SGHVS, FQNEAQ. The CDR3 loop spans 15 amino acids. The ends lost 5 bases at V and 7 bases at J; junction bases unmatched: 7. CDR3 protein: CASSMSPGGNSPLHF. For the CDR3, the DNA is TGTGCCAGCAGCATGAGTCCAGGGGGCAATTCACCCCTCCACTTT.

The chain links TRBV10-3 to TRBJ1-1, with D possibly being TRBD1 (5 bases). The CDR3 runs 13 residues. The germline V and J ends were trimmed by 6 bases and 1 base, with 9 bases remaining between them. Per germline, CDR1 ENHRY and CDR2 SYGVKD. CDR3 residues: CAIRDDRNTEAFF. The DNA for the CDR3 is TGTGCCATCAGAGACGACAGGAACACTGAAGCTTTCTTT.

This clonotype was observed a few times. The chain has TRBV7-2 and TRBJ1-1; D is unclear. CDR3 size: 12 residues. The V and J ends lost 1 base and 11 bases respectively, with 11 bases between them. Germline assignment: CDR1 SGHTA and CDR2 FQGNSA. This CDR3 is CASSLEHQRAFF. In nucleotides, the CDR3 is TGTGCCAGCAGCTTAGAACATCAGAGGGCTTTCTTT.

V and J are TRBV19 and TRBJ1-4; 8 bases are a match to TRBD1. CDR1 LNHDA and CDR2 SQIVND come from the germline V gene (reference sequence). The CDR3 loop spans 15 amino acids. The junction had 11 bases not matched to a gene; V was cut back by 6 bases and J by 8 bases. The chain's CDR3 is CASRPGQGRWEKLFF. The CDR3 DNA is TGTGCCAGTAGGCCCGGACAGGGCCGATGGGAAAAACTGTTTTTT. Combining the CDR3 with reference TRBV19 and TRBJ1-4 gives the whole variable domain DGGITQSPKYLFRKEGQNVTLSCEQNLNHDAMYWYRQDPGQGLRLIYYSQIVNDFQKGDIAEGYSVSREKKESFPLTVTSAQKNPTAFYLCASRPGQGRWEKLFFGSGTQLSVL.

This clonotype has more than one count but fewer than ten. V gene TRBV20-1 combines with J gene TRBJ2-3; tentative D call: TRBD2 (6 bases). Germline V CDR1 and CDR2: DFQATT, SNEGSKA (reference sequence). The CDR3 extends over 14 amino acids. Trimming shortened V by 7 bases and J by 2 bases, and 16 bases separated the two germline ends. The CDR3 loop reads CSVLPGLTTDTQYF. The CDR3 DNA follows: TGCAGTGTACTTCCGGGACTTACCACAGATACGCAGTATTTT.

The chain couples TRBV20-1 to TRBJ2-7, with 14 bases identical to TRBD2. This CDR3 region has 18 residues. V lost 1 base, J lost 7 bases, and 15 bases stayed unmatched. CDR1 and CDR2 (germline): DFQATT, SNEGSKA (reference sequence). The CDR3 is CSARGPGLAGVLGREQYF. The CDR3 coding sequence is TGCAGTGCTAGAGGTCCGGGACTAGCGGGAGTATTGGGAAGGGAGCAGTACTTC.

The J gene is TRBJ1-5, the V gene TRBV24-1; possibly TRBD1 for D (5 bases). The CDR3 loop spans 13 amino acids. Germline V gene sequence: CDR1 KGHDR, CDR2 SFDVKD. V was clipped by 5 bases and J by 7 bases, with 11 bases between them. The CDR3, as DNA: TGTGCCACCAGTGGGGGCCCCCAGCAGCCCCAGCATTTT. Translating it yields CATSGGPQQPQHF.

This chain links TRBV6-5 with TRBJ2-7; D gene ambiguous. The CDR3 sequence is 15 residues long. The germline CDR1 and CDR2 sequences are MNHEY and SVGAGI. V lost 2 bases to trimming and J lost 0 bases, with 11 bases between them. The CDR3 sequence is CASSYGQRSSYEQYF. CDR3 DNA: TGTGCCAGCAGTTACGGCCAGCGCTCCTCCTACGAGCAGTACTTC.

The chain joins TRBV12-3 or TRBV12-4 to TRBJ2-3; TRBD2 agrees at 8 bases. This CDR3 is built from 12 residues. With 6 bases clipped from V and 6 bases from J, the junction kept 2 bases outside the gene matches. The DNA of the CDR3 is TGTGCCAGCAGCCGGACTAGCGATACGCAGTATTTT. Protein sequence: CASSRTSDTQYF.

The rearrangement links TRBV20-1 to TRBJ2-5, with TRBD2 matching 12 bases. The germline CDR1 and CDR2 sequences are DFQATT and SNEGSKA (reference sequence). The J segment lost 3 bases and the V segment lost 1 base, leaving 3 bases of the junction unmatched. The CDR3 totals 15 residues. Written as DNA, the CDR3 is TGCAGTGCTAGAGCCGGACTAGCGGGAAAAGAGACCCAGTACTTC. Amino acids: CSARAGLAGKETQYF.

The chain is built from TRBV5-1 and TRBJ1-2; tentatively, D is TRBD1 (5 bases). V was pared by 0 bases and J by 1 base, with 16 bases between. This CDR3 region has 17 residues. Looked up from germline, CDR1 is SGHRS and CDR2 is YFSETQ. The CDR3 DNA follows: TGCGCCAGCAGCTTGGATCAGGGACTCACACTTAACTATGGCTACACCTTC. Amino acids: CASSLDQGLTLNYGYTF. Variable domain in full (rest from reference TRBV5-1 and TRBJ1-2): KAGVTQTPRYLIKTRGQQVTLSCSPISGHRSVSWYQQTPGQGLQFLFEYFSETQRNKGNFPGRFSGRQFSNSRSEMNVSTLELGDSALYLCASSLDQGLTLNYGYTFGSGTRLTVV.

The V gene is TRBV20-1, the J gene TRBJ2-1, with 16 nucleotides matching TRBD2. The germline V gene encodes CDR1 DFQATT and CDR2 SNEGSKA (reference sequence). The CDR3 contains 15 residues. Germline trimming cut 5 bases from V and 9 bases from J; bases unmatched to any gene: 7. The DNA of the CDR3 is TGCAGTGCTGGGACTAGCGGGAGGGAAAACGGTGAGCAGTTCTTC. It yields the protein CSAGTSGRENGEQFF.